The 6 T cell receptor beta chains below come from one sample, sequenced in a study of tumor and adjacent non-tumor tissue in lung cancer (dated by TCRdb to 2016 to 2018). Library preparation used multiplex PCR. The instrument was an Illumina HiSeq 2500. TCRbeta libraries were constructed through three rounds of nested PCR with primers (Table S4) according to protocols modified from ARM-PCR. TCRdb redid the processing of the public reads, applying fastp at Q25 and MiXCR, and retained in-frame beta chains. Records with the same CDR3 protein are collapsed into one entry carrying the most frequent genes and DNA. The sample includes about 79,000 distinct CDR3 sequences, with around 77% observed a single time. About 9.5% of the sample goes to the ten largest clones. RNA was extracted from bulk unsorted tissue and checked for quality with a NanoDrop ND-1000 and an Agilent 2100. Sequencing was performed on lung tumor tissue. The receptors were gathered from a middle-aged woman with non-small cell lung cancer.

About this clonotype itself: As the CDR3 is not closed by the conserved phenylalanine or tryptophan, this likely results from a read error. No DNA is shown, since the ends of the CDR3 on it are uncertain; the CDR3 is the one TCRdb lists. V and J are TRBV28 and TRBJ1-5. Germline values: CDR1 MDHEN, CDR2 SYDVKM. Termini included, the CDR3 measures 12 amino acids. The CDR3 here is CASSSGARQVIY.

This chain links TRBV13 with TRBJ1-1; no clear D. V gave up 6 bases and J gave up 0 bases, with 11 bases separating them. Germline-derived CDR1 and CDR2 are PRHDT and FYEKMQ (reference sequence). This CDR3 has 14 amino acids. This CDR3 reads CASSQVAVNTEAFF. CDR3 DNA: TGTGCCAGCAGTCAGGTGGCAGTGAACACTGAAGCTTTCTTT.

This clonotype was observed once. This may be a read error: a much more frequent sequence differs by one nucleotide. V is TRBV5-1 and J is TRBJ2-7; D is uncertain. This CDR3 region has 15 residues. V gave up 4 bases and J gave up 6 bases, with 20 bases separating them. CDR1 is SGHRS, CDR2 YFSETQ, per germline. This CDR3 reads CASSPRSNTASEQYF. CDR3 bases: TGCGCCAGCAGCCCCCGATCCAACACCGCGAGCGAGCAGTACTTC. The full variable domain, in which reference TRBV5-1 and TRBJ2-7 provide the parts outside the CDR3, is KAGVTQTPRYLIKTRGQQVTLSCSPISGHRSVSWYQQTPGQGLQFLFEYFSETQRNKGNFPGRFSGRQFSNSRSEMNVSTLELGDSALYLCASSPRSNTASEQYFGPGTRLTVT.

Note on this clonotype: A read error may produce the germline difference seen at one junction end. The rearrangement links TRBV6-5 to TRBJ1-2, with TRBD1 matching over 10 bases. The CDR3 sequence is 15 residues long. Germline V lookup: CDR1 MNHEY, CDR2 SVGAGI. In DNA, the CDR3 is TGTGCCATCAGTCTTGGGACAGGGGTAGCCTATGGTTACACCTTC. Its protein is CAISLGTGVAYGYTF.

On this clonotype: Just one base apart from a much larger clone, this may be a read error. This chain connects TRBV14 to TRBJ2-1; TRBD1 matches at 8 bases. The germline V gene has CDR1 SGHDN and CDR2 FVKESK. The CDR3 is 15 amino acids. CDR3 in amino acids: CANSQDRAYYNEQFF. The CDR3 nucleotides read TGTGCCAACAGCCAGGACAGGGCCTACTACAATGAGCAGTTCTTC.

The count of this clonotype is one. A junction end diverges from the germline sequence, so it may reflect a read error. The V gene is TRBV6-2 or TRBV6-3, the J gene TRBJ2-7; the D gene is possibly TRBD2 (7 bases). The CDR3 is 14 residues long. The V gene's germline CDR1 is MNHEY and CDR2 SVGEGT. Written as DNA, the CDR3 is TGTGGCAGCAGTTACGCGGGGGCCATCTACGAGCAGTACTTC. It yields the protein CGSSYAGAIYEQYF.